This T cell receptor (beta chain) was recovered during a study of cytomegalovirus exposure and HLA in healthy donors. TCRdb's table, derived via immunoSEQ multiplex PCR, lists solely in-frame clones and lacks some. This repertoire shows roughly 68,000 clones, approximately 90% found once; its top ten account for approximately 1.7%. Trimming cost V 5 bases and J 6 bases; bases outside gene matches: 8. Germline CDR1 and CDR2: SGHTA and FQGTGA. The CDR3 extends over 14 amino acids. The sequenced sample was PBMCs. The receptor was derived from a woman between 18 and 29 years old in good health and CMV-seronegative. V gene TRBV7-3 combines with J gene TRBJ1-2; 8 bases align to TRBD1. The CDR3 DNA follows: TGTGCCAGCAGCGCTGGCCAGGGACAGGATGGCTACACCTTC. Translated, it gives CASSAGQGQDGYTF. The complete variable domain, with remaining parts taken from reference TRBV7-3 and TRBJ1-2, reads GAGVSQTPSNKVTEKGKYVELRCDPISGHTALYWYRQSLGQGPEFLIYFQGTGAADDSGLPNDRFFAVRPEGSVSTLKIQRTERGDSAVYLCASSAGQGQDGYTFGSGTRLTVV.